Below are 32 T cell receptor beta chains sequenced from a single sample in a study of blood T cell repertoires in COVID-19. Profiled with immunoSEQ multiplex PCR; TCRdb holds only in-frame clones, not every one. The sample carries around 700,000 clones, 85% to 90% recorded once. What was sequenced was peripheral blood. These receptors originate from a woman aged 18-35 years with acute or convalescent COVID-19.

The chain joins TRBV2 to TRBJ2-3, with a weak D call TRBD1 (5 bases). Germline V gives CDR1 SNHLY, CDR2 FYNNEI. Trimming removed 4 bases from V and 5 bases from J, with 7 bases in between. The CDR3 totals 12 residues. The CDR3 bases are TGTGCCAGCAGTGCAAGGGGAGATACGCAGTATTTT. The encoded protein is CASSARGDTQYF. Drawing the rest from reference TRBV2 and TRBJ2-3, the complete variable domain is EPEVTQTPSHQVTQMGQEVILRCVPISNHLYFYWYRQILGQKVEFLVSFYNNEISEKSEIFDDQFSVERPDGSNFTLKIRSTKLEDSAMYFCASSARGDTQYFGPGTRLTVL.

CDR3 region: CASSLSRGGFSYEQYF. CDR3 bases: TGTGCCAGCTCATTGTCCCGGGGGGGATTCTCCTACGAGCAGTACTTC. V and J are TRBV18 and TRBJ2-7; 8 positions agree with TRBD2. V lost 5 bases, J lost 0 bases, and 9 bases stayed unmatched. Germline CDR1 reads KGHSH; CDR2 reads LQKENI. The CDR3 is made up of 16 amino acids. Drawing the rest from reference TRBV18 and TRBJ2-7, the complete variable domain is NAGVMQNPRHLVRRRGQEARLRCSPMKGHSHVYWYRQLPEEGLKFMVYLQKENIIDESGMPKERFSAEFPKEGPSILRIQQVVRGDSAAYFCASSLSRGGFSYEQYFGPGTRLTVT.

In its sample, this clone was seen once. The chain is built from TRBV5-1 and TRBJ1-3, with D unresolved. The ends were cut back, 0 bases at V and 4 bases at J, with 8 bases in the middle. Germline V lookup: CDR1 SGHRS, CDR2 YFSETQ. The CDR3 is 14 residues long. CDR3 coding DNA: TGCGCCAGCAGCTTGGATAGCAACGGAAACACCATATATTTT. It translates to CASSLDSNGNTIYF.

The chain has TRBV9 and TRBJ2-2; weak D call: TRBD1 (6 bases). The germline CDR1 and CDR2 sequences are SGDLS and YYNGEE. The CDR3 consists of 15 residues. The V end lost 2 bases, the J end lost 6 bases, and 14 bases lay between the germline ends. CDR3 coding DNA: TGTGCCAGCAGCGTTTCAACAGGGTATGCCGGGGAGCTGTTTTTT. Translating gives CASSVSTGYAGELFF.

The V call is TRBV9, the J call TRBJ2-1; 9 bases are a match to TRBD2. Per the germline V gene, CDR1 is SGDLS and CDR2 is YYNGEE. The CDR3 is 15 amino acids. The V gene end was trimmed by 3 bases and the J gene end by 10 bases; junction bases not matched to a gene: 11. The CDR3 loop is CASSDSGGRVGEQFF. DNA of the CDR3: TGTGCCAGCAGCGATAGCGGGGGCCGCGTAGGGGAGCAGTTCTTC.

The chain couples TRBV28 to TRBJ2-2; a possible D gene is TRBD2 (7 bases). V was clipped by 7 bases and J by 5 bases, with 23 bases between them. This CDR3 region has 17 residues. Germline CDR1 is MDHEN and CDR2 is SYDVKM. The CDR3 loop reads CASMGDYGGVITGELFF. The CDR3 bases are TGTGCCAGCATGGGGGACTATGGGGGCGTTATAACCGGGGAGCTGTTTTTT.

About this clone itself: Other nucleotide sequences from this sample produce the same CDR3. This chain connects TRBV9 to TRBJ2-2; 10 bases agree with TRBD1. Germline values: CDR1 SGDLS, CDR2 YYNGEE. With V trimmed by 3 bases and J by 3 bases, 2 bases remained unmatched. The CDR3 is made up of 15 amino acids. The CDR3 region has the DNA TGTGCCAGCAGCGGACAGGGGGCGGACACCGGGGAGCTGTTTTTT. Protein sequence: CASSGQGADTGELFF.

This chain connects TRBV5-1 to TRBJ2-7, with 10 bases lining up with TRBD1. V lost 4 bases and J lost 4; bases outside the gene matches: 8. The CDR3 length is 15 residues. From germline, CDR1 is SGHRS and CDR2 YFSETQ. The CDR3: CASSPWDRGIYEQYF. In nucleotides, the CDR3 is TGCGCCAGCAGCCCATGGGACAGGGGCATTTACGAGCAGTACTTC.

This rearrangement joins TRBV6-5 to TRBJ2-3; D uncertain. The germline V gene has CDR1 MNHEY and CDR2 SVGAGI. CDR3 length: 15 residues. Trimming left V 5 bases short and J 0 bases short, with 12 bases between. CDR3 protein: CASSLQVTSTDTQYF. The CDR3 region has the DNA TGTGCCAGCAGTCTTCAGGTGACAAGCACAGATACGCAGTATTTT.

The DNA of the CDR3 is TGCGCCAGCAGCCCCGAAGCCTCCTACGAGCAGTACTTC. Its translation: CASSPEASYEQYF. The V gene is TRBV5-1, the J gene TRBJ2-7; unclear D gene. CDR3 length: 13 amino acids. V was cut by 4 bases and J by 0 bases, with 8 bases left in between. Looked up from germline, CDR1 is SGHRS and CDR2 is YFSETQ.

The chain carries TRBV6-2 or TRBV6-3 and TRBJ2-3; D is perhaps TRBD1 (6 bases). Trimming took 0 bases from V and 4 from J, leaving 11 bases between them. Per germline, CDR1 MNHEY and CDR2 SVGEGT. CDR3 size: 15 residues. CDR3 coding DNA: TGTGCCAGCAGTTACTCGACGTCAGGGGCAGATACGCAGTATTTT. This sequence encodes CASSYSTSGADTQYF.

This chain joins TRBV7-9 and TRBJ1-1; D gene unclear. Germline lookup yields CDR1 SEHNR and CDR2 FQNEAQ (reference sequence). The germline V and J ends were trimmed by 2 bases and 3 bases, with 13 bases remaining between them. The CDR3 sequence is 15 residues long. The CDR3 sequence: CASSLSGNSDTEAFF. The CDR3 bases are TGTGCCAGCAGCTTATCAGGTAATTCGGACACTGAAGCTTTCTTT.

This sequence joins TRBV10-2 and TRBJ1-2; possible D gene TRBD1, 5 bases. With 0 bases removed from V and 5 bases from J, the gap between germline ends came to 13 bases. This CDR3 has 15 amino acids. Germline CDR1 reads WSHSY; CDR2 reads SAAADI. This CDR3 reads CASSESRRGGYGYTF. The CDR3 DNA sequence: TGCGCCAGCAGTGAGTCACGTCGGGGGGGATATGGCTACACCTTC.

This sequence joins TRBV11-2 and TRBJ1-4; weak D call: TRBD1 (6 bases). The CDR3 spans 15 residues. From germline, CDR1 is SGHAT and CDR2 FQNNGV. V was trimmed by 1 base and J by 8 bases, leaving 14 bases between them. The CDR3 DNA sequence: TGTGCCAGCAGCTTAGTCTCCAGGGGTGGGGAAAAACTGTTTTTT. This gives the protein CASSLVSRGGEKLFF. Full variable domain (remainder filled in from reference TRBV11-2 and TRBJ1-4): EAGVAQSPRYKIIEKRQSVAFWCNPISGHATLYWYQQILGQGPKLLIQFQNNGVVDDSQLPKDRFSAERLKGVDSTLKIQPAKLEDSAVYLCASSLVSRGGEKLFFGSGTQLSVL.

J is TRBJ2-2 and V is TRBV2, with 7 bases aligning to TRBD1. This CDR3 is built from 14 residues. Trimming removed 7 bases from V and 6 bases from J; junction bases left unmatched: 8. Germline V CDR1 and CDR2: SNHLY, FYNNEI. The CDR3 region is CASKPDRNAGELFF. Here the CDR3 DNA reads TGTGCCAGCAAGCCGGACAGGAATGCCGGGGAGCTGTTTTTT. The complete variable domain, with remaining parts taken from reference TRBV2 and TRBJ2-2, reads EPEVTQTPSHQVTQMGQEVILRCVPISNHLYFYWYRQILGQKVEFLVSFYNNEISEKSEIFDDQFSVERPDGSNFTLKIRSTKLEDSAMYFCASKPDRNAGELFFGEGSRLTVL.

This clone occurred once. The chain combines TRBV2 with TRBJ1-4, with D perhaps TRBD1 (5 bases). Germline V CDR1 and CDR2: SNHLY, FYNNEI. This CDR3 spans 14 amino acids. Between the trimmed V and J ends, which lost 5 bases and 8 bases, there was a span of 15 bases. The CDR3 protein is CASSLDRKGEKLFF. The CDR3 coding sequence is TGTGCCAGCAGTTTAGACAGAAAAGGGGAAAAACTGTTTTTT.

J is TRBJ1-2 and V is TRBV2, with D perhaps matching TRBD1 (6 bases). The ends were cut back, 6 bases at V and 7 bases at J, with 18 bases in the middle. CDR1 is SNHLY, CDR2 FYNNEI, per germline. There are 14 residues in the CDR3. The CDR3 coding sequence is TGTGCCAGCAGAACAGGGCTGCAGACTCGTGGCTACACCTTC. Translating gives CASRTGLQTRGYTF.

This chain links TRBV30 with TRBJ1-3; D is undetermined. V lost 0 bases and J lost 4, with 10 bases in between. The CDR3 spans 14 residues. The V gene's germline CDR1 is GTSNPN and CDR2 SVGIG (reference sequence). The CDR3 nucleotides read TGTGCCTGGAGTGTAGCCTCACGGGGAAACACCATATATTTT. Amino acid sequence: CAWSVASRGNTIYF.

To note about this clone: The identical CDR3 is also encoded by other nucleotide sequences in the sample. V is TRBV20-1 and J is TRBJ1-1; D unclear. The V gene lost 2 bases and the J gene lost 3 bases, with 4 bases spanning the gap. This CDR3 comprises 11 residues. CDR1 DFQATT and CDR2 SNEGSKA come from the germline V gene (reference sequence). CDR3 in amino acids: CSARSDTEAFF. CDR3 bases: TGCAGTGCTAGATCAGACACTGAAGCTTTCTTT.

The chain is built from TRBV5-1 and TRBJ1-1; no reliable D call. The V end lost 0 bases, the J end lost 4 bases, and 16 bases lay between the germline ends. The CDR3 extends over 16 amino acids. Per germline, CDR1 SGHRS and CDR2 YFSETQ. CDR3 nucleotides: TGCGCCAGCAGCTTGGCCAGGAGGGATACGGGCACTGAAGCTTTCTTT. Amino acid sequence: CASSLARRDTGTEAFF.

This clone was seen once. The chain is built from TRBV7-2 and TRBJ2-5; D is perhaps TRBD1 (5 bases). The CDR3 has 13 residues. Trimming took 5 bases from V and 6 from J, leaving 13 bases between them. Germline V CDR1 and CDR2: SGHTA, FQGNSA. The CDR3 DNA sequence: TGTGCCAGCAGCCCAGACAGCCCCCAGACCCAGTACTTC. Its protein product is CASSPDSPQTQYF.

J is TRBJ1-2 and V is TRBV19; possibly TRBD1 for D (6 bases). Trimming pared 8 bases from V and 4 bases from J, leaving 11 bases between. Germline values: CDR1 LNHDA, CDR2 SQIVND (reference sequence). The CDR3 is made up of 12 amino acids. CDR3: CASDTGFYGYTF. The CDR3 region has the DNA TGTGCCAGTGATACAGGGTTCTATGGCTACACCTTC.

This rearrangement joins TRBV5-1 to TRBJ2-3; 13 bases map to TRBD2. This CDR3 is 17 amino acids long. V was clipped by 4 bases and J by 2 bases; unmatched bases: 7. Germline V gene sequence: CDR1 SGHRS, CDR2 YFSETQ. CDR3 bases: TGCGCCAGCAGCCTTGGACTAGCGGGGGCCCACACAGATACGCAGTATTTT. This gives the protein CASSLGLAGAHTDTQYF.

The chain is built from TRBV18 and TRBJ1-1; perhaps TRBD1 as D (6 bases). V lost 3 bases and J lost 5, with 7 bases in between. Germline lookup yields CDR1 KGHSH and CDR2 LQKENI. The length of the CDR3 is 12 residues. The DNA of the CDR3 is TGTGCCAGCTCACCGCAGGGGACTGAAGCTTTCTTT. The encoded protein is CASSPQGTEAFF.

V is TRBV2 and J is TRBJ1-1; TRBD1 might be the D (5 bases). CDR1 is SNHLY, CDR2 FYNNEI, per germline. V gave up 5 bases and J gave up 5 bases, with 18 bases separating them. This CDR3 has 15 residues. The CDR3 region is CASSPYAGGRTEAFF. The CDR3 DNA reads TGTGCCAGCAGTCCCTATGCGGGGGGACGGACTGAAGCTTTCTTT.

V gene TRBV6-4 combines with J gene TRBJ2-1, with 12 positions matching TRBD2. CDR1 MRHNA and CDR2 SNTAGT come from the germline V gene. The CDR3 covers 15 residues. With V trimmed by 2 bases and J by 5 bases, 1 base remained unmatched. The CDR3 region is CASSDGLAGHNEQFF. The CDR3 DNA is TGTGCCAGCAGTGACGGACTAGCGGGGCACAATGAGCAGTTCTTC.

The gene calls are TRBV5-1 and TRBJ1-2, with D perhaps TRBD1 (6 bases). Germline CDR1 reads SGHRS; CDR2 reads YFSETQ. Trimming shortened V by 0 bases and J by 12 bases, and 12 bases separated the two germline ends. The length of the CDR3 is 12 residues. The CDR3 DNA is TGCGCCAGCAGCTTGGAAAAGGGGGTTGACACCTTC. Amino acids: CASSLEKGVDTF.

With regard to this clone: This sample also contains other DNA sequences that code for the same CDR3. This sequence joins TRBV18 and TRBJ1-3; 7 positions match TRBD1. This CDR3 comprises 15 residues. V shed 3 bases and J 0 bases; nucleotides not matched to a gene: 2. The germline V gene has CDR1 KGHSH and CDR2 LQKENI. The CDR3 loop is CASSPDRSSGNTIYF. The CDR3 bases are TGTGCCAGCTCACCGGACAGGAGCTCTGGAAACACCATATATTTT. Combining the CDR3 with reference TRBV18 and TRBJ1-3 gives the whole variable domain NAGVMQNPRHLVRRRGQEARLRCSPMKGHSHVYWYRQLPEEGLKFMVYLQKENIIDESGMPKERFSAEFPKEGPSILRIQQVVRGDSAAYFCASSPDRSSGNTIYFGEGSWLTVV.

The chain uses TRBV11-1 and TRBJ2-1, with TRBD1 matching 7 bases. Germline-derived CDR1 and CDR2 are SGHAT and FQDESV (reference sequence). V was pared by 2 bases and J by 9 bases, with 7 bases of the junction left unmatched. This CDR3 spans 14 amino acids. The CDR3 loop is CASSLRQGGGEQFF. The DNA for the CDR3 is TGTGCCAGCAGCTTAAGACAGGGTGGCGGTGAGCAGTTCTTC.

CDR3 residues: CASSLGDRRYEQYF. CDR3 DNA: TGTGCCAGCAGTTTAGGCGACAGGAGATACGAGCAGTACTTC. J is TRBJ2-7 and V is TRBV28, with TRBD1 as a possible D gene (6 bases). The CDR3 consists of 14 residues. The germline V gene encodes CDR1 MDHEN and CDR2 SYDVKM. V was pared by 2 bases and J by 4 bases, with 12 bases between.

This clone was found once. The CDR3 DNA follows: TGTGCCAGCAGCTTGGGGGACTTAGGCTACACCTTC. It yields the protein CASSLGDLGYTF. The V gene is TRBV5-5, the J gene TRBJ1-2; TRBD1 might be the D (5 bases). Trimming cost V 0 bases and J 8 bases, with 8 bases left between them. Germline V gene sequence: CDR1 SGHKS, CDR2 YYEKEE (reference sequence). The CDR3 has 12 residues.

This chain links TRBV6-2 or TRBV6-3 with TRBJ1-6; 9 nucleotides match TRBD1. CDR1 and CDR2 from the germline V gene are MNHEY and SVGEGT. V lost 5 bases, J lost 5 bases, and 16 bases stayed unmatched. This CDR3 contains 19 residues. CDR3 in DNA: TGTGCCAGCAGTGCCCGACCCGTTACAGGGGGCGCCCATAATTCACCCCTCCACTTT. It is translated as CASSARPVTGGAHNSPLHF.